The 4 T cell receptor beta chains presented below share a single source sample, sequenced in a study of T cells after yellow fever vaccination. A single record per CDR3 protein comes from TCRdb applying MiXCR to the 5' RACE reads. The profile shows over 250,000 distinct CDR3 sequences, over 3.5% of them singletons. Sequences were derived from PBMCs, sampled 5 days after the yellow fever booster vaccination. The receptors stem from a man aged 18 to 35 who received the YFV17D yellow fever vaccine.

The gene calls are TRBV6-6 and TRBJ1-4; D possibly corresponds to TRBD1 (5 bases). Germline V lookup: CDR1 MNHNY, CDR2 SVGAGI (reference sequence). The length of the CDR3 is 14 residues. V was trimmed by 11 bases and J by 0 bases, leaving 13 bases between them. In nucleotides, the CDR3 is TGTGCCGCTACCGGGGGGGCAACTAATGAAAAACTGTTTTTT. Its protein is CAATGGATNEKLFF.

This clonotype was seen more than once but under ten times. The rearrangement links TRBV20-1 to TRBJ2-5; TRBD2 is a possible D gene (8 bases). The CDR3 extends over 14 amino acids. V shed 6 bases and J shed 1 base, with 15 bases lying between them. Per germline, CDR1 DFQATT and CDR2 SNEGSKA (reference sequence). The CDR3 nucleotides are TGCAGTGCCCGGCGGGGGGACAGCCAAGAGACCCAGTACTTC. Translating it yields CSARRGDSQETQYF.

The chain uses TRBV28 and TRBJ1-1; no firm D call. The V end lost 6 bases, the J end lost 1 base, and 12 bases lay between the germline ends. Germline CDR1 reads MDHEN; CDR2 reads SYDVKM. CDR3 size: 14 residues. CDR3 sequence: CASSEGGRNTEAFF. For the CDR3, the DNA is TGTGCCAGCAGCGAGGGAGGGAGGAACACTGAAGCTTTCTTT.

Ten or more counts support this clonotype. The chain is built from TRBV4-3 and TRBJ1-3; D not certain. The CDR3 is 16 amino acids. Germline lookup yields CDR1 LGHNA and CDR2 YSLEER. V dropped 1 base and J dropped 3 bases, with 13 bases sitting between them. In nucleotides, the CDR3 is TGCGCCAGCAGCCAAGTGGCCGTCTGGGGTGGAAACACCATATATTTT. Translation gives CASSQVAVWGGNTIYF.